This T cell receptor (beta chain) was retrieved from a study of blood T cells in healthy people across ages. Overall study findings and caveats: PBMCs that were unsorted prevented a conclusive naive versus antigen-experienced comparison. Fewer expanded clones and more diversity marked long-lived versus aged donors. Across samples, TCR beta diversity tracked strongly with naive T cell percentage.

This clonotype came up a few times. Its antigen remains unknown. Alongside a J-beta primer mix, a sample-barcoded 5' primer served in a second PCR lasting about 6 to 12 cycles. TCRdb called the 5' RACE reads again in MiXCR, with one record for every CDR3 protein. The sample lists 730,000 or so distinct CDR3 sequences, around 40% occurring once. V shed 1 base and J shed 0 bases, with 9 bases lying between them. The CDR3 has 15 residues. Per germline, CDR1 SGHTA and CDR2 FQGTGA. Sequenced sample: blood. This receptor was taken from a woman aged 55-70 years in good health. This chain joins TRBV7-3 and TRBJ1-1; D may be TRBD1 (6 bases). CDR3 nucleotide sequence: TGTGCCAGCAGCTTAAAGGGGGGCATGAACACTGAAGCTTTCTTT. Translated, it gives CASSLKGGMNTEAFF. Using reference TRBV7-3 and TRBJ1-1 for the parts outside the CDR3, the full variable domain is GAGVSQTPSNKVTEKGKYVELRCDPISGHTALYWYRQSLGQGPEFLIYFQGTGAADDSGLPNDRFFAVRPEGSVSTLKIQRTERGDSAVYLCASSLKGGMNTEAFFGQGTRLTVV.